This T cell receptor beta chain comes out of a study of naive and memory T cell subsets. Study-wide results and caveats: Tuberculin site TCR excess was interpreted as type IV hypersensitivity infiltration.

This clonotype was counted a few times. Its antigen remains unknown. Treatment noted: skin biopsy from PPD injection site in Mantoux-positive individual. A UMI-containing oligonucleotide was joined by 3' ligation to the TCR cDNA template. Skin biopsies came from PPD injection sites in Mantoux-positive individuals. Reverse transcription used DNase-treated unsorted total RNA, aiming for about 1 to 1,100 ng. The CDR3 has 14 residues. V shed 5 bases and J shed 5 bases, with 12 bases lying between them. The germline gives CDR1 SGHTA, CDR2 FQGNSA. Ligated cDNA underwent four rounds of PCR with nested alpha and beta constant region primers and SP2. Blood and skin TCR RNA was reverse transcribed with alpha and beta constant primers. TCRdb recomputed calls from the UMI-ligation and nested PCR reads with MiXCR, one row per CDR3 protein. The table records tens of thousands of distinct CDR3 sequences, approximately 11% of them present only once.

The clonotype comes from an adult in good health. Specimen: skin, collected from a tuberculin skin test site. This rearrangement joins TRBV7-2 to TRBJ2-2; tentatively, D is TRBD1 (6 bases). The DNA of the CDR3 is TGTGCCAGCAGCCAACAACAGGGAACCGGGGAGCTGTTTTTT. This sequence encodes CASSQQQGTGELFF. Full variable domain (outside the CDR3, taken from reference TRBV7-2 and TRBJ2-2): GAGVSQSPSNKVTEKGKDVELRCDPISGHTALYWYRQSLGQGLEFLIYFQGNSAPDKSGLPSDRFSAERTGGSVSTLTIQRTQQEDSAVYLCASSQQQGTGELFFGEGSRLTVL.